The T cell receptor (beta chain) under discussion was sequenced for a study of human T cells and chemical hapten exposure. Across the study: TCR yields per sample varied, mainly owing to small pooled library volume differences. Study findings and constraints: There was no change with DPC sensitization in TCRs above 1 in 1000 frequency.

The germline V gene encodes CDR1 SQVTM and CDR2 ANQGSEA. V was clipped by 6 bases and J by 6 bases; unmatched bases: 9. The CDR3 length is 13 residues. This clonotype was observed at least ten times. The antigen is unknown. Individual cDNA molecules had unique molecular identifiers attached to them by the library. A single record per CDR3 protein comes from TCRdb applying MiXCR to the RACE reads. The sample has 130,000 or so distinct CDR3 sequences, around 8.2% seen once. Indicated time point: healthy volunteer bleed at 2 weeks. Extraction yielded total RNA from whole blood (unfractionated). This chain connects TRBV29-1 to TRBJ1-2, with TRBD1 identical over 8 bases. Sequenced material: whole blood. The clonotype was recovered from a male donor in good health. Some clones in this sample may be carry-over from other donors' samples. CDR3: CSVHPGQEDGYTF. In nucleotides, the CDR3 is TGCAGCGTACACCCGGGACAGGAGGATGGCTACACCTTC.